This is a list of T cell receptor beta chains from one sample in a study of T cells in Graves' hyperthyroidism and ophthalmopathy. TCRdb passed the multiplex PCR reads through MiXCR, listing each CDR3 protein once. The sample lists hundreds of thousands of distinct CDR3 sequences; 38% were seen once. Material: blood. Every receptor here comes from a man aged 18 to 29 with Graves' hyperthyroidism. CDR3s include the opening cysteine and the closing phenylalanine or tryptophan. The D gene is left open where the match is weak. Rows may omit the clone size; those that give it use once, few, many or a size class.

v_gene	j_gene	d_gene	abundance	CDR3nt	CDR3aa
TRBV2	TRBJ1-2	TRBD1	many	TGTGCCAGCAGTGGGGACAGGGGGAGGAACTATGGCTACACCTTC	CASSGDRGRNYGYTF
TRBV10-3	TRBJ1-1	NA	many	TGTGCCATCAGTGAGACAGGCACTATGAACACTGAAGCTTTCTTT	CAISETGTMNTEAFF
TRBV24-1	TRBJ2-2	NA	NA	TGTGCCACCTTGGGTGAGGAGGAGCTGTTTTTT	CATLGEEELFF
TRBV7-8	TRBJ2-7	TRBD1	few	TGTGCCAGCAGCTTAGCGAGGGGGCACCACGAGCAGTACTTC	CASSLARGHHEQYF
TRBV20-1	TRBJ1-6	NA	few	TGCAGTGCTCCCCAGGGGAATAATTCACCCCTCCACTTT	CSAPQGNNSPLHF
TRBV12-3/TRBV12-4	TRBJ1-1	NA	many	TGTGCCAGCTCACAGGGCTACACTGAAGCTTTCTTT	CASSQGYTEAFF
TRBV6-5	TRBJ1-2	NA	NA	TGTGCCAGCAGTTACTCGGGTCAGGGATATGGCTACACCTTC	CASSYSGQGYGYTF
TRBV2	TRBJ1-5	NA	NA	TGTGCCAGCGGGGGACTAGCGGACAATCAGCCCCAGCATTTT	CASGGLADNQPQHF
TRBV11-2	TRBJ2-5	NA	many	TGTGCCAGCAGCATAGCGGACAGTACGACCCAGTACTTC	CASSIADSTTQYF
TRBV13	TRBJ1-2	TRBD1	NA	TGTGCCAGCAGCACCCTAGGACAGGTAGAGGGCTACACCTTC	CASSTLGQVEGYTF
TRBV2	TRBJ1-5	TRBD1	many	TGTGCCAGCAGTGAGGAGGGACAGAATCAGCCCCAGCATTTT	CASSEEGQNQPQHF
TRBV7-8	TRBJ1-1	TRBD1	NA	TGTGCCAGCAGTTGGACAGGGGACATGAACACTGAAGCTTTCTTT	CASSWTGDMNTEAFF
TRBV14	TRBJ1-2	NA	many	TGTGCCAGCAGCCAACTCACGAACGGCTACACCTTC	CASSQLTNGYTF
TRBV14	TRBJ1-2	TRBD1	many	TGTGCCAGCAGCCCCGGGACAGGGCCTCATGGCTACACCTTC	CASSPGTGPHGYTF
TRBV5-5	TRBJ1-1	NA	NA	TGTGCCAGCAGACTCTGGGTGGACGCGGGGAACACTGAAGCTTTCTTT	CASRLWVDAGNTEAFF
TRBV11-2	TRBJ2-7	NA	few	TGCGCCAGCAGCCAAGCCCCGGACAGCTCCTACGAGCAGTACTTC	CASSQAPDSSYEQYF
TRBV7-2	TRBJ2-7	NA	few	TGTGCCAGCAGCTTAGGCGGTACGGGCGCTCTGGGAGAGCAGTACTTC	CASSLGGTGALGEQYF
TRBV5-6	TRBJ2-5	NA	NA	TGTGCCAGCTTGGAGGAGACCCAGTACTTC	CASLEETQYF
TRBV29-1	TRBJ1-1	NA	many	TGCAGCGTTCCTGACAGGAACACTGAAGCTTTCTTT	CSVPDRNTEAFF
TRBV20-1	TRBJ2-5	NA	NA	TGCAGTGCTGTCTATCAGGGGTTAGGGGGAGAGACCCAGTACTTC	CSAVYQGLGGETQYF
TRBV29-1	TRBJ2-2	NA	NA	TGCAGCGTTGAAGATCCCGGGGAGCAGTTTTTT	CSVEDPGEQFF
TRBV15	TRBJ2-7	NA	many	TGTGCCACCAGCAGAGTGAGAGGGGGCTACGAGCAGTACTTC	CATSRVRGGYEQYF
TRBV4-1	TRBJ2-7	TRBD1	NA	TGCGCCAGCAGCCGGATAGGACAGGGTTATCCCGAGCAGTACTTC	CASSRIGQGYPEQYF
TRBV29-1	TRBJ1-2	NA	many	TGCAGCGTTGTAAACAGCGACTATGGCTACACCTTC	CSVVNSDYGYTF
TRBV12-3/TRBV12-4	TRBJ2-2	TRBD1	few	TGTGCCAGCAGTCCGGGACAGGGTGTACCCGGGGAGCTGTTTTTT	CASSPGQGVPGELFF
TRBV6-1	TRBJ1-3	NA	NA	TGTGCCAGCAGGGAAAGAACGCAGTGGGCTGGAAACACCATATATTTT	CASRERTQWAGNTIYF
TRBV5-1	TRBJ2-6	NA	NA	TGCGCCAGCAGCTTCGAACAGGGGGCCAACGTCCTGACTTTC	CASSFEQGANVLTF
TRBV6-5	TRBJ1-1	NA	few	TGTGCCAGCAGTTACTTGCCGAACACTGAAGCTTTCTTT	CASSYLPNTEAFF
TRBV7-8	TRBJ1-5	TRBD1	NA	TGTGCCAGCAGCTCCACGGGACAGGGGATACTCGGTCAGCCCCAGCATTTT	CASSSTGQGILGQPQHF
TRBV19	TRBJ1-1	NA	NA	TGTGCCAGTTTAGGCACCTTTGTGAACACTGAAGCTTTCTTT	CASLGTFVNTEAFF
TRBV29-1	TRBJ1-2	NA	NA	TGCAGCGTTGAAGGGACGCAGGGAGGCTATGGCTACACCTTC	CSVEGTQGGYGYTF
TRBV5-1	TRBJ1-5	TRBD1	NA	TGCGCCAGCAGCATCGGACAGGCTAGCAATCAGCCCCAGCATTTT	CASSIGQASNQPQHF
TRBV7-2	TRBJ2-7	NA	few	TGTGCCAGCAGCTTCCAGAGCCCCTACGAGCAGTACTTC	CASSFQSPYEQYF
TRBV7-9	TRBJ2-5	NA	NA	TGTGCCAGCAGCTTGCCTACAGGGTGGACCTGGGAGACCCAGTACTTC	CASSLPTGWTWETQYF